These 19 T cell receptor beta chains share one sample of origin, sequenced in a study of spatial heterogeneity in lung cancer. Findings and caveats of the study: One measure, the expanded intratumoral alpha and beta TCR count, tracked tumor mutation counts.

Via MiXCR, TCRdb re-called the 5' RACE reads, giving one row per CDR3 protein. The data hold fewer than 20,000 distinct CDR3 sequences, with 4.5% to 7% observed a single time. Time point here: sample taken at primary tumor resection. Their target antigens are unknown. This specimen was lung tumor tissue, taken at surgery. Source of these receptors: a female donor with early-stage non-small cell lung cancer.

This clonotype was found many times. The genes are TRBV30 and TRBJ2-7, with D unresolved. This CDR3 is built from 11 residues. Looked up from germline, CDR1 is GTSNPN and CDR2 is SVGIG (reference sequence). Deletions cut 3 bases from V and 4 bases from J, with 7 bases between. The CDR3 reads CAWRDGYEQYF. For the CDR3, the DNA is TGTGCCTGGAGGGACGGTTACGAGCAGTACTTC.

In its sample, this clonotype was seen many times. V gene TRBV18 combines with J gene TRBJ1-4, with D maybe TRBD1 (5 bases). The germline CDR1 and CDR2 sequences are KGHSH and LQKENI. The V gene lost 1 base and the J gene lost 8 bases, with 14 bases spanning the gap. The CDR3 has 15 residues. The CDR3 sequence: CASSPQAGSREKLFF. DNA for the CDR3: TGTGCCAGCTCACCACAGGCAGGGAGCCGAGAAAAACTGTTTTTT.

This clonotype turned up a few times. Just one base apart from a much larger clone, this may be a read error. The V gene is TRBV29-1, the J gene TRBJ2-5, with a possible D match to TRBD2 (5 bases). The CDR3 totals 12 residues. Germline CDR1 is SQVTM and CDR2 is ANQGSEA. In nucleotides, the CDR3 is TGCAGCGCCGGGGTGCTCCAAGAGACCCGGTACTTC. As protein: CSAGVLQETRYF.

This chain uses TRBV19 with TRBJ2-2; the D gene is possibly TRBD2 (5 bases). The CDR3 covers 13 residues. Trimming pared 4 bases from V and 7 bases from J, leaving 10 bases between. Germline V lookup: CDR1 LNHDA, CDR2 SQIVND (reference sequence). The chain's CDR3 is CASSKHRGGELFF. In DNA, the CDR3 is TGTGCCAGTAGTAAACACCGGGGCGGGGAGCTGTTTTTT.

In this sample, this clonotype turned up a few times. The rearrangement uses TRBV11-2 and TRBJ2-1; 8 bases align to TRBD2. Germline CDR1 SGHAT, CDR2 FQNNGV. The CDR3 totals 14 residues. Trimming removed 5 bases from V and 7 bases from J; junction bases left unmatched: 7. For the CDR3, the DNA is TGTGCCAGCAGCCGTAGCGGGGTAACTAATGAGCAGTTCTTC. It specifies CASSRSGVTNEQFF. The full variable domain, completed using reference TRBV11-2 and TRBJ2-1, is EAGVAQSPRYKIIEKRQSVAFWCNPISGHATLYWYQQILGQGPKLLIQFQNNGVVDDSQLPKDRFSAERLKGVDSTLKIQPAKLEDSAVYLCASSRSGVTNEQFFGPGTRLTVL.

In this sample, this clonotype turned up many times. The gene calls are TRBV2 and TRBJ1-1; D ambiguous. CDR3 length: 13 amino acids. Germline assignment: CDR1 SNHLY and CDR2 FYNNEI. Trimming removed 5 bases from V and 0 bases from J, with 7 bases in between. Here the CDR3 reads CASSNALNTEAFF. In DNA, the CDR3 is TGTGCCAGCAGTAACGCCTTGAACACTGAAGCTTTCTTT.

By its share, this clonotype is medium-sized. The chain links TRBV24-1 to TRBJ2-3, with D unclear. CDR1 is KGHDR and CDR2 is SFDVKD in the germline V gene. V was shortened by 7 bases and J by 3 bases, with 7 bases between the two germline ends. The CDR3 has 12 residues. The DNA of the CDR3 is TGTGCCACCAGGGGAACGACAGATACGCAGTATTTT. Its protein is CATRGTTDTQYF.

This clonotype was detected only a few times. The gene calls are TRBV27 and TRBJ2-1; no reliable D call. Germline V lookup: CDR1 MNHEY, CDR2 SMNVEV (reference sequence). CDR3 length: 14 amino acids. Trimming took 4 bases from V and 6 from J, leaving 13 bases between them. The CDR3 spells CASSSVGDSNEQFF. The CDR3 DNA sequence: TGTGCCAGCAGTTCCGTTGGAGACTCCAATGAGCAGTTCTTC.

Ten or more counts support this clonotype. This rearrangement joins TRBV28 to TRBJ2-1; the match to TRBD2 covers 7 bases. CDR1 and CDR2 (germline): MDHEN, SYDVKM. V lost 7 bases and J lost 3; bases outside the gene matches: 15. This CDR3 region has 17 residues. The CDR3 reads CASTSAGSRESYNEQFF. In nucleotides, the CDR3 is TGTGCCAGCACCTCTGCTGGGTCGCGGGAGAGCTACAATGAGCAGTTCTTC.

A word on this clonotype: A much bigger clone sits one base away, suggesting this may be a read error. The rearrangement links TRBV27 to TRBJ2-2; D perhaps matches TRBD2 (6 bases). There are 15 residues in the CDR3. Germline CDR1 reads MNHEY; CDR2 reads SMNVEV (reference sequence). CDR3 protein: CDSSLRRENTGELFF. Here the CDR3 DNA reads TGTGACAGCAGTTTAAGGCGGGAGAACACCGGGGAGCTGTTTTTT.

The chain recombines TRBV3-1 with TRBJ2-7, with D perhaps matching TRBD1 or TRBD2 (5 bases each). CDR3 length: 14 amino acids. V was cut by 0 bases and J by 2 bases, with 8 bases left in between. Germline loops: CDR1 LGHDT, CDR2 YNNKEL (reference sequence). CDR3 sequence reads: CASSQEGRAYEQYF. CDR3 nucleotide sequence: TGTGCCAGCAGCCAAGAGGGACGAGCCTACGAGCAGTACTTC.

This clonotype was seen many times. The V call is TRBV10-3, the J call TRBJ2-7; 9 nucleotides align to TRBD1. This CDR3 is built from 15 residues. The germline CDR1 and CDR2 sequences are ENHRY and SYGVKD. The V and J ends lost 6 bases and 3 bases, in that order; junction bases with no gene match: 9. The CDR3 coding sequence is TGTGCCATCAGGTCGGCGGGACAGGGTAACTACGAGCAGTACTTC. Amino acid sequence: CAIRSAGQGNYEQYF.

The J gene is TRBJ1-3, the V gene TRBV9; possibly TRBD1 for D (6 bases). Germline loops: CDR1 SGDLS, CDR2 YYNGEE. V lost 4 bases and J 1 base, leaving 9 bases between the germline ends. The CDR3 has 14 amino acids. CDR3 in DNA: TGTGCCAGCAGCCCCGGACAGTCTGGAAACACCATATATTTT. Translation: CASSPGQSGNTIYF.

This clonotype came up many times. The chain employs TRBV7-2 and TRBJ2-2; D is uncertain. The germline V gene encodes CDR1 SGHTA and CDR2 FQGNSA. The CDR3 contains 16 residues. With 6 bases removed from V and 9 bases from J, the gap between germline ends came to 23 bases. CDR3 sequence (DNA): TGTGCCAGCAGATCCGCAGTCCCCATCACTAATAGGGAGCTGTTTTTT. Translation gives CASRSAVPITNRELFF.

This clonotype counts as medium-sized. This rearrangement joins TRBV28 to TRBJ1-1; no clear D. The germline CDR1 and CDR2 sequences are MDHEN and SYDVKM. CDR3 length: 14 residues. The V end lost 4 bases, the J end lost 6 bases, and 15 bases lay between the germline ends. CDR3 DNA sequence: TGTGCCAGCAGTTCCTCAGACCAGACGGCTGAAGCTTTCTTT. As protein: CASSSSDQTAEAFF.

The sample holds many counts of this clonotype. This chain connects TRBV18 to TRBJ2-7; D may be TRBD1 (6 bases). Trimming removed 6 bases from V and 1 base from J, with 16 bases in between. From germline, CDR1 is KGHSH and CDR2 LQKENI. The CDR3 sequence is 15 residues long. CDR3 in amino acids: CASSNPGVRSYEQYF. Here the CDR3 DNA reads TGTGCCAGCTCCAATCCAGGGGTTCGATCCTACGAGCAGTACTTC.

By share, this clonotype ranks as medium-sized. The rearrangement uses TRBV7-8 and TRBJ2-3; tentatively, D is TRBD2 (7 bases). Germline values: CDR1 SGHVS, CDR2 FQNEAQ. This CDR3 contains 15 residues. Trimming stripped 5 bases from V and 4 bases from J, with 16 bases between. For the CDR3, the DNA is TGTGCCAGCAGCGGCGACGGGGGGCGTTCAGATACGCAGTATTTT. Protein: CASSGDGGRSDTQYF.

Ten or more counts support this clonotype. CDR3 sequence reads: CASSLLGANTGELFF. CDR3 DNA sequence: TGTGCCAGCAGTTTGTTGGGGGCGAACACCGGGGAGCTGTTTTTT. The chain links TRBV27 to TRBJ2-2; D is perhaps TRBD1 or TRBD2 (5 bases each). Trimming took 3 bases from V and 0 from J, leaving 8 bases between them. The germline V gene has CDR1 MNHEY and CDR2 SMNVEV (reference sequence). The CDR3 spans 15 residues.

This clonotype showed up many times. The chain links TRBV21-1 to TRBJ2-7; the D call in the table, TRBD1, was not verified against the DNA. TRBV21-1 is reported as a pseudogene. This CDR3 comprises 16 residues. For the CDR3, the DNA is TGTGCCAGCAGCAAGGAGACCGGGACAGGTTCCTACGAGCAGTACTTC. Its protein is CASSKETGTGSYEQYF.